Given below is one T cell receptor (beta chain) in context. The CDR3 is 16 residues long. V lost 3 bases to trimming and J lost 5 bases, with 18 bases between them. Germline V gene data show CDR1 as MNHNS and CDR2 as SASEGT. The sample originates from a study of blood T cell repertoires in COVID-19. In the authors' workflow: Researchers report that nucleated cell counts were estimated from reference gene primer amplification. This table comes from immunoSEQ multiplex PCR, and its TCRdb copy is limited to in-frame clones, with some not included. The V and J calls and clone size come from that table; D and trimming were worked out from the DNA. The sample includes more than 95,000 clones, about 80% seen only once; the top ten take around 4%.

The chain has TRBV6-1 and TRBJ2-3; D is possibly TRBD1 (6 bases). This TCR derives from a woman in her 50s with acute or convalescent COVID-19. Sequenced material: peripheral blood. The CDR3 reads CASSETGNLHEDTQYF. The CDR3 bases are TGTGCCAGCAGTGAGACAGGAAACCTGCATGAAGATACGCAGTATTTT.